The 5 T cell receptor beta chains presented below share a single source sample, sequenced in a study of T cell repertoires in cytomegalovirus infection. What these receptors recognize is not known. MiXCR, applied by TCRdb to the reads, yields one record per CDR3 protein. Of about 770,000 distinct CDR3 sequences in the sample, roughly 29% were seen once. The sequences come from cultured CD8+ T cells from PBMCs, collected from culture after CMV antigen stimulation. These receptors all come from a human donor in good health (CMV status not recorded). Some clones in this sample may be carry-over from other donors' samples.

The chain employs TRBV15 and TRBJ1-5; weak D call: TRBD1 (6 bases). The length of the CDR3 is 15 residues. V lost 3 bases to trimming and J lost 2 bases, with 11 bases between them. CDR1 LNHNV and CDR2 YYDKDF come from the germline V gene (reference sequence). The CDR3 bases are TGTGCCACCAGCAGTCACAGACAGGGCAATCAGCCCCAGCATTTT. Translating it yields CATSSHRQGNQPQHF.

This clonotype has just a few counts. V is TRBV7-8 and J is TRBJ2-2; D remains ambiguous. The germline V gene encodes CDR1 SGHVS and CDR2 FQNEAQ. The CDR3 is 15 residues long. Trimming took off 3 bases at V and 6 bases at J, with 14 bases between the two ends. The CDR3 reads CASSLPLVSPGELFF. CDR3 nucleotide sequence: TGTGCCAGCAGCTTGCCTTTAGTTAGCCCCGGGGAGCTGTTTTTT.

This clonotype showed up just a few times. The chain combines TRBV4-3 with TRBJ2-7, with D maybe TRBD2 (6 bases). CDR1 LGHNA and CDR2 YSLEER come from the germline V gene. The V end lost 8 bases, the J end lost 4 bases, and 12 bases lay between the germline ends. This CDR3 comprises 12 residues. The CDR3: CASRDSFYEQYV. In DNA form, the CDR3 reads TGCGCCAGCCGGGACTCTTTTTACGAGCAGTACGTC.

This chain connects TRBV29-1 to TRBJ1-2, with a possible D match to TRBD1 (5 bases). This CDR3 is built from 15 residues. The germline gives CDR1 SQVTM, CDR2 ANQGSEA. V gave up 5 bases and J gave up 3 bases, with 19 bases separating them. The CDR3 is CSVPSEGTRHYGYTF. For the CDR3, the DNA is TGCAGCGTTCCATCGGAGGGGACGCGGCACTATGGCTACACCTTC.

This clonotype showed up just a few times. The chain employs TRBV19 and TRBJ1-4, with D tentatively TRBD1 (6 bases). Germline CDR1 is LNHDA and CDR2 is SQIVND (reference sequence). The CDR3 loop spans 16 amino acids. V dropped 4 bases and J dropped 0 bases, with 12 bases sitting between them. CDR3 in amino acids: CASSNDEGATNEKLFF. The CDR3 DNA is TGTGCCAGTAGTAACGATGAGGGGGCAACTAATGAAAAACTGTTTTTT.